This TCR beta chain was documented in a study of monozygotic twins with inflammatory bowel disease. TCRdb re-called the 5' RACE reads, yielding one record per CDR3 amino acid sequence without DNA. The listing records around 410,000 distinct CDR3 sequences. The CDR3 runs 13 residues. Germline V gene lookup returns CDR1 DFQATT and CDR2 SNEGSKA (reference sequence). Sequenced: blood. The chain joins TRBV20-1 to TRBJ1-2; TCRdb reports TRBD1, a call that lacks DNA to check it against. The TCR was taken from a human donor with ulcerative colitis or Crohn's disease, or a healthy co-twin of an affected twin (not recorded which). The CDR3 region is CSADSGINYGYTF.